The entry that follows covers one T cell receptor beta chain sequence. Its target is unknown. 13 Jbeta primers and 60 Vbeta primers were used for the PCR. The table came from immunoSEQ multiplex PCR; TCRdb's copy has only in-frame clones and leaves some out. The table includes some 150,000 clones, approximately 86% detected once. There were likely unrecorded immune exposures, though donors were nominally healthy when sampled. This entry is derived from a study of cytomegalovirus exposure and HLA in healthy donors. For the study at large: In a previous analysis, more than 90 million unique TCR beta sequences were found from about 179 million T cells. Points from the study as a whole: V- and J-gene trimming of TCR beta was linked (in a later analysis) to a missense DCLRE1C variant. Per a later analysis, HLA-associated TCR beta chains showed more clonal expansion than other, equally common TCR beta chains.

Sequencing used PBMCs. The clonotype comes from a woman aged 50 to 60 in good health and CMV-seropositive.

CDR3 residues: CASSYNRGVGYEQYF. DNA for the CDR3: TGTGCCAGCAGTTACAACCGGGGGGTTGGCTACGAGCAGTACTTC. The chain carries TRBV6-5 and TRBJ2-7; 7 positions agree with TRBD2. J gave up 3 bases and V 2 bases, and 7 bases lay outside the gene matches. This CDR3 has 15 amino acids. Germline V CDR1 and CDR2: MNHEY, SVGAGI.